This record concerns one T cell receptor beta chain sequence. Its target is not known. The data were obtained in a study of T cell responses to AZD1222 COVID-19 vaccine. Clones were read by immunoSEQ multiplex PCR, and TCRdb kept only the in-frame ones, dropping some. The sample consists of over 110,000 clones, about 93% of them appearing once. Trimming left V 1 base short and J 6 bases short, with 13 bases between. Per the germline V gene, CDR1 is MNHEY and CDR2 is SVGAGI. This CDR3 has 15 residues. Points from the study as a whole: Baseline seropositivity occurred in only a handful of AZD1222 recipients.

This sequence originates from an adult in good health. The source material was peripheral blood, sampled on day 0 of AZD1222 vaccination. This rearrangement joins TRBV6-5 to TRBJ2-1, with no clear D. CDR3: CASSYYPPWVNEQFF. Here the CDR3 DNA reads TGTGCCAGCAGTTACTACCCGCCGTGGGTCAATGAGCAGTTCTTC.